The 20 T cell receptor beta chains reported below all come from one sample, sequenced in a study of blood T cell repertoires in COVID-19 (dated by TCRdb to the early 2020s). The library was made by the immunoSEQ multiplex PCR assay. The table comes from immuneACCESS by way of TCRdb, which keeps in-frame sequences with V and J called. Part of the clones is missing from these tables; in studies checked, under half for an unresolved V gene and the rest for unknown reasons. The sample has under 200,000 clones on record, around 89% of them singletons. The ten largest clones capture approximately 5.6% of the sample. Input material: peripheral blood. The receptors here all came from a middle-aged man with active or convalescent COVID-19.

This clone was recorded once. The CDR3 region has the DNA TGTGCCAGCGGGCGACAGGGCTGGACTGAAGCTTTCTTT. As protein: CASGRQGWTEAFF. V and J are TRBV6-6 and TRBJ1-1; 7 nucleotides agree with TRBD1. Looked up from germline, CDR1 is MNHNY and CDR2 is SVGAGI (reference sequence). The CDR3 is 13 residues long. V shed 8 bases, J shed 5 bases, and the junction held 8 bases outside the gene matches.

V usage is TRBV7-3 and J usage is TRBJ1-6; D remains ambiguous. Trimming took 6 bases from V and 7 from J, leaving 10 bases between them. This CDR3 contains 13 residues. The germline CDR1 and CDR2 sequences are SGHTA and FQGTGA. Here the CDR3 reads CASRNLENSPLHF. In DNA, the CDR3 is TGTGCCAGCAGGAATTTAGAGAATTCACCCCTCCACTTT.

The rearrangement joins TRBV7-2 to TRBJ1-3, with a weak D call TRBD1 (6 bases). Germline CDR1 SGHTA, CDR2 FQGNSA. The CDR3 consists of 14 residues. Trimming left V 4 bases short and J 2 bases short, with 9 bases between. CDR3 amino acids: CASSSRGTGNTIYF. Written as DNA, the CDR3 is TGTGCCAGCAGCTCCAGGGGTACTGGAAACACCATATATTTT. The full variable domain, rest sourced from reference TRBV7-2 and TRBJ1-3, is GAGVSQSPSNKVTEKGKDVELRCDPISGHTALYWYRQSLGQGLEFLIYFQGNSAPDKSGLPSDRFSAERTGGSVSTLTIQRTQQEDSAVYLCASSSRGTGNTIYFGEGSWLTVV.

The chain has TRBV2 and TRBJ1-2; 7 nucleotides agree with TRBD1. Trimming took 3 bases from V and 8 from J; bases not matched to a gene: 6. Germline assignment: CDR1 SNHLY and CDR2 FYNNEI. This CDR3 has 13 amino acids. DNA for the CDR3: TGTGCCAGCAGTGAGACGACAGGGATCGGCTACACCTTC. Encoded protein: CASSETTGIGYTF.

V usage is TRBV7-6 and J usage is TRBJ1-6; D might be TRBD1 (6 bases). The CDR3 consists of 15 residues. From germline, CDR1 is SGHVS and CDR2 FNYEAQ. V was cut by 1 base and J by 9 bases, with 13 bases left in between. CDR3: CASSLGAGAGSPLHF. CDR3 DNA: TGTGCCAGCAGCTTAGGCGCAGGGGCAGGTTCACCCCTCCACTTT.

The CDR3 loop is CASSARLETQYF. The CDR3 DNA reads as TGTGCCAGCAGCGCGCGCCTGGAGACCCAGTACTTC. The genes are TRBV28 and TRBJ2-5; D call uncertain. This CDR3 is 12 amino acids long. Trimming took off 6 bases at V and 5 bases at J, with 10 bases between the two ends. CDR1 and CDR2 (germline): MDHEN, SYDVKM.

V gene TRBV7-9 combines with J gene TRBJ2-7; 13 bases are shared with TRBD2. This CDR3 is built from 18 residues. V trimming: 5 bases; J trimming: 0 bases; junction bases outside the gene matches: 10. Germline V gene data show CDR1 as SEHNR and CDR2 as FQNEAQ (reference sequence). CDR3 residues: CASSAGTSGTQSSYEQYF. For the CDR3, the DNA is TGTGCCAGCAGCGCGGGGACTAGCGGGACCCAAAGCTCCTACGAGCAGTACTTC.

The CDR3 nucleotides read TGCGCCAGCAGCTCAGAAATCGCAGATACGCAGTATTTT. Residues: CASSSEIADTQYF. The J gene is TRBJ2-3, the V gene TRBV5-1; D is unclear. Germline V lookup: CDR1 SGHRS, CDR2 YFSETQ. Trimming removed 3 bases at V and 4 bases at J, with 9 bases between. The CDR3 has 13 amino acids.

A few counts support this clone. Other nucleotide sequences from this sample produce the same CDR3. The chain uses TRBV6-1 and TRBJ2-7, with D possibly matching TRBD2 (6 bases). Trimming stripped 0 bases from V and 1 base from J, with 7 bases between. This CDR3 comprises 14 residues. The germline gives CDR1 MNHNS, CDR2 SASEGT. CDR3 in amino acids: CASSEAGGSYEQYF. As DNA, the CDR3 is TGTGCCAGCAGTGAAGCGGGGGGATCCTACGAGCAGTACTTC.

The J gene is TRBJ1-1, the V gene TRBV5-1; 7 nucleotides match TRBD1. The length of the CDR3 is 15 residues. Germline V gene lookup returns CDR1 SGHRS and CDR2 YFSETQ. Trimming cost V 3 bases and J 0 bases; bases outside gene matches: 5. The chain's CDR3 is CASSSSGTVNTEAFF. The CDR3 nucleotides are TGCGCCAGCAGCTCCTCCGGGACAGTGAACACTGAAGCTTTCTTT.

The sample holds one count of this clone. The chain combines TRBV5-1 with TRBJ2-7; 9 nucleotides align to TRBD1. The V segment lost 5 bases and the J segment 7 bases; nucleotides outside the gene matches: 13. The CDR3 contains 15 residues. Germline lookup yields CDR1 SGHRS and CDR2 YFSETQ. CDR3 coding DNA: TGCGCCAGCAGAGATACCGGGACAGGGTGGAGGGAGCAGTACTTC. Translated: CASRDTGTGWREQYF.

The CDR3 reads CASSRLAAVGELFF. Written as DNA, the CDR3 is TGCGCCAGCAGCCGACTAGCGGCCGTCGGGGAGCTGTTTTTT. V and J are TRBV5-1 and TRBJ2-2, with 9 bases identical to TRBD2. Germline lookup yields CDR1 SGHRS and CDR2 YFSETQ. J was trimmed by 7 bases and V by 4 bases; bases with no gene match: 5. The CDR3 is 14 residues long.

The chain links TRBV2 to TRBJ1-1; D not certain. Germline values: CDR1 SNHLY, CDR2 FYNNEI. The ends were cut back, 6 bases at V and 0 bases at J, with 11 bases in the middle. The CDR3 is 14 residues long. For the CDR3, the DNA is TGTGCCAGCAGGAAGACATACCTGAACACTGAAGCTTTCTTT. Translation: CASRKTYLNTEAFF.

This clone was seen more than once but under ten times. The chain carries TRBV5-1 and TRBJ1-4; D not certain. CDR1 and CDR2 (germline): SGHRS, YFSETQ. CDR3 size: 15 residues. Trimming shortened V by 0 bases and J by 2 bases, and 8 bases separated the two germline ends. The CDR3 DNA follows: TGCGCCAGCAGCTTGGGAGGGAGTACTAATGAAAAACTGTTTTTT. Its translation is CASSLGGSTNEKLFF. The full variable domain, in which reference TRBV5-1 and TRBJ1-4 provide the parts outside the CDR3, is KAGVTQTPRYLIKTRGQQVTLSCSPISGHRSVSWYQQTPGQGLQFLFEYFSETQRNKGNFPGRFSGRQFSNSRSEMNVSTLELGDSALYLCASSLGGSTNEKLFFGSGTQLSVL.

CDR3 residues: CASSSGTGAFYGYTF. The CDR3 region has the DNA TGTGCCAGCAGCTCAGGGACAGGAGCCTTTTATGGCTACACCTTC. The chain couples TRBV7-2 to TRBJ1-2, with TRBD1 matching over 8 bases. CDR1 and CDR2 (germline): SGHTA, FQGNSA. The CDR3 length is 15 residues. V was clipped by 4 bases and J by 5 bases; unmatched bases: 9.

This chain joins TRBV30 and TRBJ1-1; D gene uncertain. V lost 5 bases and J lost 2, with 6 bases in between. CDR1 is GTSNPN, CDR2 SVGIG, per germline (reference sequence). The CDR3 runs 11 residues. CDR3 sequence: CAWAGNTEAFF. CDR3 coding DNA: TGTGCCTGGGCAGGAAACACTGAAGCTTTCTTT. Full variable domain (rest looked up from reference TRBV30 and TRBJ1-1): SQTIHQWPATLVQPVGSPLSLECTVEGTSNPNLYWYRQAAGRGLQLLFYSVGIGQISSEVPQNLSASRPQDRQFILSSKKLLLSDSGFYLCAWAGNTEAFFGQGTRLTVV.

The chain joins TRBV7-2 to TRBJ2-2; 12 bases line up with TRBD2. Germline V CDR1 and CDR2: SGHTA, FQGNSA. J lost 0 bases, V lost 3 bases, and 8 bases had no gene match. The length of the CDR3 is 19 residues. The CDR3 region has the DNA TGTGCCAGCAGCTTGGCTAGCGGGAGGGTCCTCGCGAACACCGGGGAGCTGTTTTTT. Its protein product is CASSLASGRVLANTGELFF.

V gene TRBV5-5 combines with J gene TRBJ1-2, with D perhaps TRBD1 (5 bases). From germline, CDR1 is SGHKS and CDR2 YYEKEE (reference sequence). The CDR3 covers 14 residues. The V and J ends lost 4 bases and 4 bases respectively, with 14 bases between them. The CDR3 sequence: CASSPSTDFYGYTF. CDR3 bases: TGTGCCAGCAGCCCCTCGACAGATTTCTATGGCTACACCTTC. Full variable domain (remainder filled in from reference TRBV5-5 and TRBJ1-2): DAGVTQSPTHLIKTRGQQVTLRCSPISGHKSVSWYQQVLGQGPQFIFQYYEKEERGRGNFPDRFSARQFPNYSSELNVNALLLGDSALYLCASSPSTDFYGYTFGSGTRLTVV.

V is TRBV15 and J is TRBJ1-1; 7 nucleotides line up with TRBD1. CDR1 and CDR2 (germline): LNHNV, YYDKDF (reference sequence). The V gene end was trimmed by 0 bases and the J gene end by 11 bases; junction bases not matched to a gene: 6. CDR3 length: 13 amino acids. CDR3 sequence: CATSRDQQGLAFF. In DNA form, the CDR3 reads TGTGCCACCAGCAGAGATCAACAGGGGTTGGCTTTCTTT.

V usage is TRBV11-2 and J usage is TRBJ2-3, with D possibly matching TRBD2 (6 bases). The CDR3 extends over 17 amino acids. Trimming took off 1 base at V and 1 base at J, with 15 bases between the two ends. Germline V CDR1 and CDR2: SGHAT, FQNNGV. CDR3 coding DNA: TGTGCCAGCAGCTTAGGATCCGGGGGTACTGGCACAGATACGCAGTATTTT. Its protein product is CASSLGSGGTGTDTQYF. The full variable domain, rest sourced from reference TRBV11-2 and TRBJ2-3, is EAGVAQSPRYKIIEKRQSVAFWCNPISGHATLYWYQQILGQGPKLLIQFQNNGVVDDSQLPKDRFSAERLKGVDSTLKIQPAKLEDSAVYLCASSLGSGGTGTDTQYFGPGTRLTVL.